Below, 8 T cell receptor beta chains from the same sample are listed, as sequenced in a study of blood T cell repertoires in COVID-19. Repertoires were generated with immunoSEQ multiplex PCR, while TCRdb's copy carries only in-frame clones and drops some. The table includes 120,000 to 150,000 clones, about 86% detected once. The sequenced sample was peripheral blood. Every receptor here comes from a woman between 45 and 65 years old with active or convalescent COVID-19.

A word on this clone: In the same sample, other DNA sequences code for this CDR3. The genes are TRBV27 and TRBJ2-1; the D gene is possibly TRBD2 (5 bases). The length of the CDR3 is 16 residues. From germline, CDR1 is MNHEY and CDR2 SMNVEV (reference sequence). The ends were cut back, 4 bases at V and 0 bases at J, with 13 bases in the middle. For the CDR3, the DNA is TGTGCCAGCAGTTCCCGGGGTAGCGCCTCCTACAATGAGCAGTTCTTC. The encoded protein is CASSSRGSASYNEQFF.

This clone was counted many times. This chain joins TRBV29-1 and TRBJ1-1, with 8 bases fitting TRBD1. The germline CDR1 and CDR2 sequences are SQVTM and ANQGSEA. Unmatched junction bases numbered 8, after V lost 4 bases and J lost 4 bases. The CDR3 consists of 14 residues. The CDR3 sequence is CSVGGTGLFTEAFF. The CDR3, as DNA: TGCAGCGTTGGTGGGACAGGTCTGTTCACTGAAGCTTTCTTT.

The CDR3 loop is CASSPGTLPPAFF. In nucleotides, the CDR3 is TGTGCCAGCAGCCCGGGAACCTTACCGCCGGCTTTCTTT. The chain uses TRBV28 and TRBJ1-1; D gene uncertain. From germline, CDR1 is MDHEN and CDR2 SYDVKM. V lost 6 bases to trimming and J lost 11 bases, with 19 bases between them. This CDR3 contains 13 residues. The whole variable domain, remainder taken from reference TRBV28 and TRBJ1-1, is DVKVTQSSRYLVKRTGEKVFLECVQDMDHENMFWYRQDPGLGLRLIYFSYDVKMKEKGDIPEGYSVSREKKERFSLILESASTNQTSMYLCASSPGTLPPAFFGQGTRLTVV.

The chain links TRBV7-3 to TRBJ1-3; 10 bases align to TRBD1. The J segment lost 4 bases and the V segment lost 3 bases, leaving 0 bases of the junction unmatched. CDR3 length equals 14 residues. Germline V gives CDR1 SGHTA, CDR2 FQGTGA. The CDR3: CASSLTGGGNTIYF. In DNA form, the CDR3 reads TGTGCCAGCAGCTTGACAGGGGGCGGAAACACCATATATTTT.

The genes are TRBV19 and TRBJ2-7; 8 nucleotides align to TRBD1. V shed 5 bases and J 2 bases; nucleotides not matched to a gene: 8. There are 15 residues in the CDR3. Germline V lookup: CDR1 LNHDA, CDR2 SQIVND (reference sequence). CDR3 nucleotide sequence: TGTGCCAGTAGTTATCAAAACAGGGGGGCCTACGAGCAGTACTTC. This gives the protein CASSYQNRGAYEQYF.

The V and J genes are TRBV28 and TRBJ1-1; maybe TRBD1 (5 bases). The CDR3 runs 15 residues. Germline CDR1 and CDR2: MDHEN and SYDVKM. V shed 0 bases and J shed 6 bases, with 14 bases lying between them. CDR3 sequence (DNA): TGTGCCAGCAGTTTATGGTCTACGGGGGGAGCTGAAGCTTTCTTT. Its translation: CASSLWSTGGAEAFF.

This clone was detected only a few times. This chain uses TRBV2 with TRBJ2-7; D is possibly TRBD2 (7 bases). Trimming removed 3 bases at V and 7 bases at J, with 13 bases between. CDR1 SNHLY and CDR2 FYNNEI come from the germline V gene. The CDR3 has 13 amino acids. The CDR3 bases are TGTGCCAGCAGTGACGGGGGGCCTGTTGAGCAGTACTTC. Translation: CASSDGGPVEQYF. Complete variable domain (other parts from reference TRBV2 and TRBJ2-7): EPEVTQTPSHQVTQMGQEVILRCVPISNHLYFYWYRQILGQKVEFLVSFYNNEISEKSEIFDDQFSVERPDGSNFTLKIRSTKLEDSAMYFCASSDGGPVEQYFGPGTRLTVT.

CDR3 region: CASSLWQAGQPQHF. In nucleotides, the CDR3 is TGTGCCAGCAGCTTGTGGCAGGCCGGTCAGCCCCAGCATTTT. The J gene is TRBJ1-5, the V gene TRBV5-6; no clear D gene. Between the trimmed V and J ends, which lost 1 base and 6 bases, there was a span of 11 bases. In germline, CDR1 is SGHDT, CDR2 YYEEEE. The CDR3 sequence is 14 residues long.